A few counts support the clone carrying this T cell receptor beta chain. This sample is part of a study of sequential checkpoint blockade in melanoma. Sequencing was performed with immunoSEQ multiplex PCR; in TCRdb, only in-frame clones are kept and a portion is missing. The table records approximately 9,000 clones, about three fifths of them present only once. Germline CDR1 LNHNV, CDR2 YYDKDF (reference sequence). The CDR3 length is 15 residues. Trimming stripped 1 base from V and 5 bases from J, with 15 bases between. This sample's treatment: randomized to nivolumab then ipilimumab (arm A) or the reverse (arm B). PBMC sorting kept live CD3+CD8+ cells without CD19 or CD56.

Sequencing was performed on CD8+ T cells sorted from blood (inferred from file names), taken from a patient given nivolumab and ipilimumab in sequence. V and J are TRBV15 and TRBJ2-7; TRBD2 is a possible D gene (6 bases). The TCR was taken from a human donor with melanoma. CDR3 DNA: TGTGCCACCAGCAGAGCTGTGGGAGGCGGCGACGAGCAGTACTTC. Translation gives CATSRAVGGGDEQYF.